This entry lists 15 T cell receptor beta chains sequenced from one sample in a study of blood T cell repertoires in COVID-19. Only in-frame clones appear in the TCRdb table, and some are missing; sequencing was by immunoSEQ multiplex PCR. The table includes about 270,000 clones, 80% to 90% detected once. Specimen: peripheral blood. The receptors were gathered from a woman between 65 and 79 years old with acute or convalescent COVID-19.

This rearrangement joins TRBV5-1 to TRBJ2-5; D possibly corresponds to TRBD2 (6 bases). The CDR3 runs 14 residues. Trimming took 3 bases from V and 3 from J, leaving 12 bases between them. Germline V lookup: CDR1 SGHRS, CDR2 YFSETQ. CDR3 bases: TGCGCCAGCAGCTCGGAGGGCAGGAAAGAGACCCAGTACTTC. Its translation is CASSSEGRKETQYF.

The chain has TRBV20-1 and TRBJ2-7; D is ambiguous. The CDR3 has 11 residues. Germline CDR1 DFQATT, CDR2 SNEGSKA (reference sequence). Trimming removed 5 bases at V and 12 bases at J, with 17 bases between. The CDR3 DNA sequence: TGCAGTGCTGAACGTGCGAACTCCATGTACTTC. This encodes CSAERANSMYF.

The chain joins TRBV13 to TRBJ2-1, with D maybe TRBD1 (6 bases). The V end lost 3 bases, the J end lost 8 bases, and 11 bases lay between the germline ends. The CDR3 extends over 13 amino acids. Germline V gene lookup returns CDR1 PRHDT and CDR2 FYEKMQ (reference sequence). This chain's CDR3 is CASSLRQVYEQFF. CDR3 nucleotide sequence: TGTGCCAGCAGCTTGCGACAGGTCTATGAGCAGTTCTTC.

The chain uses TRBV6-1 and TRBJ1-1; tentative D call: TRBD1 (6 bases). V was clipped by 3 bases and J by 0 bases, with 11 bases between them. Germline CDR1 reads MNHNS; CDR2 reads SASEGT. This CDR3 spans 15 amino acids. CDR3 amino acids: CASSDQGNMNTEAFF. The CDR3 coding sequence is TGTGCCAGCAGTGACCAGGGGAATATGAACACTGAAGCTTTCTTT.

V is TRBV6-5 and J is TRBJ1-5; weak D call: TRBD1 (5 bases). Germline-derived CDR1 and CDR2 are MNHEY and SVGAGI. The CDR3 runs to 12 residues. Trimming took 6 bases from V and 7 from J, leaving 10 bases between them. The CDR3: CASSQGYQPQHF. CDR3 in DNA: TGTGCCAGCAGCCAGGGATACCAGCCCCAGCATTTT.

Written as DNA, the CDR3 is TGTGCCAGCAGCTTAGAAGCGCCGTGGACAGGGGGGACTAAAAATGAAAAACTGTTTTTT. Its protein is CASSLEAPWTGGTKNEKLFF. The chain links TRBV11-2 to TRBJ1-4; TRBD1 matches 10 bases. The CDR3 totals 20 residues. Germline V CDR1 and CDR2: SGHAT, FQNNGV. With V trimmed by 0 bases and J by 5 bases, 15 bases remained unmatched.

The gene calls are TRBV19 and TRBJ1-2; 7 bases are shared with TRBD1. V trimming: 7 bases; J trimming: 8 bases; junction bases outside the gene matches: 7. From germline, CDR1 is LNHDA and CDR2 SQIVND (reference sequence). The CDR3 runs to 12 residues. In nucleotides, the CDR3 is TGTGCCAGTAACACGGGACAGTTCGGCTACACCTTC. This gives the protein CASNTGQFGYTF.

This clone was detected only a few times. The V and J genes are TRBV28 and TRBJ2-2; 7 bases align to TRBD1. This CDR3 is 14 amino acids long. The V gene's germline CDR1 is MDHEN and CDR2 SYDVKM. Trimming took 8 bases from V and 1 from J; bases not matched to a gene: 4. DNA for the CDR3: TGTGCCAGCTTGAGGGACAGGAACACCGGGGAGCTGTTTTTT. This codes for CASLRDRNTGELFF.

The V gene is TRBV2, the J gene TRBJ2-3; 7 bases fit TRBD1. The germline V gene has CDR1 SNHLY and CDR2 FYNNEI. The junction had 6 bases not matched to a gene; V was cut back by 11 bases and J by 1 base. This CDR3 contains 13 residues. The CDR3 protein is CASNRGGTDTQYF. In DNA, the CDR3 is TGTGCCTCAAACAGGGGAGGCACAGATACGCAGTATTTT.

CDR3 DNA sequence: TGTGCCAGCAGTTTCACCCGAGCCGGCGAGCAGTACTTC. Translating it yields CASSFTRAGEQYF. The chain joins TRBV6-5 to TRBJ2-7, with no clear D. The CDR3 length is 13 residues. Germline CDR1 and CDR2: MNHEY and SVGAGI. V was shortened by 4 bases and J by 6 bases, with 13 bases between the two germline ends.

This clone has just a few counts. The V call is TRBV5-4, the J call TRBJ1-2, with D possibly TRBD1 on 5 matching bases. Trimming left V 2 bases short and J 3 bases short, with 14 bases between. Germline values: CDR1 SGHNT, CDR2 YYREEE (reference sequence). This CDR3 has 15 residues. CDR3 bases: TGTGCCAGCAGCTTAGACAGTTACCGCGACTATGGCTACACCTTC. Protein sequence: CASSLDSYRDYGYTF.

The rearrangement joins TRBV7-9 to TRBJ2-3; 8 bases line up with TRBD2. In germline, CDR1 is SEHNR, CDR2 FQNEAQ (reference sequence). Trimming took 5 bases from V and 4 from J; bases not matched to a gene: 8. The length of the CDR3 is 15 residues. The CDR3 DNA sequence: TGTGCCAGCAGCCGTTTAGCGGGGCGTCCAGATACGCAGTATTTT. This translates into CASSRLAGRPDTQYF.

V gene TRBV11-2 combines with J gene TRBJ2-7, with 10 bases lining up with TRBD2. Germline CDR1 reads SGHAT; CDR2 reads FQNNGV. The CDR3 is 16 residues long. The J segment lost 3 bases and the V segment lost 5 bases, leaving 10 bases of the junction unmatched. The CDR3 spells CASSTSRLAGLYEQYF. The CDR3 DNA is TGTGCCAGCAGCACTTCCAGACTAGCGGGCCTCTACGAGCAGTACTTC.

The chain recombines TRBV5-1 with TRBJ1-2; tentative D call: TRBD1 (6 bases). The germline V gene encodes CDR1 SGHRS and CDR2 YFSETQ. Trimming left V 5 bases short and J 6 bases short, with 14 bases between. This CDR3 comprises 13 residues. The CDR3, as DNA: TGCGCCAGCAGGGACTTCAGGGGTAATGGCTACACCTTC. As protein: CASRDFRGNGYTF.

The chain combines TRBV3-1 (or the pseudogene TRBV3-2) with TRBJ1-6; 8 positions agree with TRBD1. The CDR3 sequence is 16 residues long. V shed 1 base, J shed 7 bases, and the junction held 6 bases outside the gene matches. Germline lookup yields CDR1 LGHDT and CDR2 YNNKEL (reference sequence). The DNA for the CDR3 is TGTGCCAGCAGCCAAGGGGGGGCAGGGGGCAATTCACCCCTCCACTTT. Its translation: CASSQGGAGGNSPLHF.